This T cell receptor (beta chain) was identified in a study of cytomegalovirus exposure and HLA in healthy donors. Study-wide results and caveats: Many donors carried some public TCRs, although rarity characterized most TCR sequences.

A remark on this clone: Antigen: not known.

The PCR used 60 Vbeta and 13 Jbeta primers. TCRdb's table, derived via immunoSEQ multiplex PCR, lists solely in-frame clones and lacks some. The repertoire holds 140,000 or so clones, with around 80% as singletons. The source of this sequence is a woman in her sixties in good health and CMV-seropositive. Sequencing used PBMCs.

The CDR3 region has the DNA TGTGCCAGCAGTTTTTTAACTAGCGGGAGGGACTACAATGAGCAGTTCTTC. Translation gives CASSFLTSGRDYNEQFF. The chain has TRBV27 and TRBJ2-1; 13 positions match TRBD2. CDR1 is MNHEY and CDR2 is SMNVEV in the germline V gene (reference sequence). V lost 3 bases, J lost 3 bases, and 5 bases stayed unmatched. The CDR3 length is 17 residues.